The 32 T cell receptor beta chains presented below share a single source sample, sequenced in a study of cytomegalovirus exposure and HLA in healthy donors. Use of 60 Vbeta and 13 Jbeta primers characterized the PCR. Libraries were prepared by immunoSEQ multiplex PCR; TCRdb keeps only in-frame clonotypes and omits some of them. This repertoire includes just over 150,000 clones. The sequencing input was PBMCs. The origin of the receptors is a young man in good health and CMV-seronegative.

The chain joins TRBV19 to TRBJ2-7; maybe TRBD1 (7 bases). The CDR3 totals 14 residues. V lost 5 bases to trimming and J lost 3 bases, with 14 bases between them. Looked up from germline, CDR1 is LNHDA and CDR2 is SQIVND (reference sequence). The CDR3 protein is CASSLTGTFYEQYF. The CDR3 DNA follows: TGTGCCAGTAGTTTGACAGGGACTTTCTACGAGCAGTACTTC.

The genes are TRBV5-1 and TRBJ2-2, with D perhaps TRBD1 (5 bases). V lost 4 bases and J lost 1, with 11 bases in between. The germline CDR1 and CDR2 sequences are SGHRS and YFSETQ. The CDR3 has 15 residues. The chain's CDR3 is CASSVVTGNTGELFF. CDR3 sequence (DNA): TGCGCCAGCAGCGTAGTTACAGGGAACACCGGGGAGCTGTTTTTT. The full variable domain, in which reference TRBV5-1 and TRBJ2-2 provide the parts outside the CDR3, is KAGVTQTPRYLIKTRGQQVTLSCSPISGHRSVSWYQQTPGQGLQFLFEYFSETQRNKGNFPGRFSGRQFSNSRSEMNVSTLELGDSALYLCASSVVTGNTGELFFGEGSRLTVL.

The chain carries TRBV5-1 and TRBJ2-5; 8 positions agree with TRBD1. Germline V gives CDR1 SGHRS, CDR2 YFSETQ. CDR3 length: 13 residues. V was clipped by 4 bases and J by 4 bases; unmatched bases: 3. CDR3 region: CASSPGQGETQYF. The CDR3 DNA reads TGCGCCAGCAGCCCAGGACAGGGAGAGACCCAGTACTTC. Variable domain in full (rest from reference TRBV5-1 and TRBJ2-5): KAGVTQTPRYLIKTRGQQVTLSCSPISGHRSVSWYQQTPGQGLQFLFEYFSETQRNKGNFPGRFSGRQFSNSRSEMNVSTLELGDSALYLCASSPGQGETQYFGPGTRLLVL.

The chain carries TRBV6-5 and TRBJ2-1, with 10 positions matching TRBD2. The CDR3 is made up of 13 amino acids. The J segment lost 6 bases and the V segment lost 6 bases, leaving 2 bases of the junction unmatched. Germline V CDR1 and CDR2: MNHEY, SVGAGI. CDR3 in amino acids: CASRLAGPNEQFF. Written as DNA, the CDR3 is TGTGCCAGCAGACTAGCGGGACCCAATGAGCAGTTCTTC.

The CDR3 DNA reads TGTGCCAGCAGCTTGGCGCTAGCGGAGACCCAAGAGACCCAGTACTTC. Amino acids: CASSLALAETQETQYF. This chain joins TRBV5-6 and TRBJ2-5, with TRBD2 matching 7 bases. V lost 0 bases to trimming and J lost 1 base; unmatched junction nucleotides: 6. Germline V lookup: CDR1 SGHDT, CDR2 YYEEEE. The CDR3 is 16 residues long. The full variable domain, completed using reference TRBV5-6 and TRBJ2-5, is DAGVTQSPTHLIKTRGQQVTLRCSPKSGHDTVSWYQQALGQGPQFIFQYYEEEERQRGNFPDRFSGHQFPNYSSELNVNALLLGDSALYLCASSLALAETQETQYFGPGTRLLVL.

The chain recombines TRBV18 with TRBJ1-6; 7 nucleotides line up with TRBD1. The CDR3 runs to 14 residues. Germline CDR1 is KGHSH and CDR2 is LQKENI. V shed 3 bases and J 10 bases; nucleotides not matched to a gene: 6. In DNA, the CDR3 is TGTGCCAGCTCACCTGGGACAGTAGAATCACCCCTCCACTTT. It translates to CASSPGTVESPLHF. The complete variable domain, with remaining parts taken from reference TRBV18 and TRBJ1-6, reads NAGVMQNPRHLVRRRGQEARLRCSPMKGHSHVYWYRQLPEEGLKFMVYLQKENIIDESGMPKERFSAEFPKEGPSILRIQQVVRGDSAAYFCASSPGTVESPLHFGNGTRLTVT.

The V call is TRBV6-4, the J call TRBJ2-3; D is unclear. Germline assignment: CDR1 MRHNA and CDR2 SNTAGT. V lost 3 bases to trimming and J lost 0 bases, with 13 bases between them. The CDR3 is 16 residues long. The DNA for the CDR3 is TGTGCCAGCAGTGATTCAGCGCAGATTAGCACAGATACGCAGTATTTT. Amino acids: CASSDSAQISTDTQYF.

The chain carries TRBV6-1 and TRBJ2-7; no reliable D call. CDR3 size: 14 residues. Looked up from germline, CDR1 is MNHNS and CDR2 is SASEGT. V was clipped by 6 bases and J by 0 bases, with 12 bases between them. CDR3 residues: CASRRSSHSYEQYF. The CDR3, as DNA: TGTGCCAGCAGGAGGAGCTCCCACTCCTACGAGCAGTACTTC.

V and J are TRBV29-1 and TRBJ2-5, with D perhaps matching TRBD2 (7 bases). Trimming pared 6 bases from V and 5 bases from J, leaving 13 bases between. Germline V gene lookup returns CDR1 SQVTM and CDR2 ANQGSEA. The CDR3 is made up of 12 amino acids. This CDR3 is CSVWGGAETQYF. In nucleotides, the CDR3 is TGCAGCGTCTGGGGGGGCGCGGAGACCCAGTACTTC.

The chain recombines TRBV19 with TRBJ1-1; 8 bases align to TRBD1. Germline trimming cut 8 bases from V and 5 bases from J; bases unmatched to any gene: 10. This CDR3 region has 14 residues. Germline CDR1 LNHDA, CDR2 SQIVND (reference sequence). CDR3 bases: TGTGCCAGTCGAAGTACAGGGGGAAGAACTGAAGCTTTCTTT. This gives the protein CASRSTGGRTEAFF.

The rearrangement joins TRBV19 to TRBJ2-7; maybe TRBD1 (6 bases). Germline V gene data show CDR1 as LNHDA and CDR2 as SQIVND (reference sequence). CDR3 length equals 13 residues. V was clipped by 5 bases and J by 2 bases, with 10 bases between them. CDR3 nucleotide sequence: TGTGCCAGTAGTGTGGGGACAACCTACGAGCAGTACTTC. Protein product: CASSVGTTYEQYF. The full variable domain, with the rest looked up from reference TRBV19 and TRBJ2-7, is DGGITQSPKYLFRKEGQNVTLSCEQNLNHDAMYWYRQDPGQGLRLIYYSQIVNDFQKGDIAEGYSVSREKKESFPLTVTSAQKNPTAFYLCASSVGTTYEQYFGPGTRLTVT.

The rearrangement uses TRBV27 and TRBJ2-1; possible D gene TRBD2, 5 bases. Trimming pared 2 bases from V and 2 bases from J, leaving 10 bases between. This CDR3 has 15 amino acids. Germline assignment: CDR1 MNHEY and CDR2 SMNVEV (reference sequence). CDR3 sequence reads: CASSLSVAPYNEQFF. DNA of the CDR3: TGTGCCAGCAGTTTAAGCGTAGCGCCCTACAATGAGCAGTTCTTC.

The rearrangement joins TRBV28 to TRBJ1-1, with D maybe TRBD1 (6 bases). The CDR3 contains 14 residues. Germline values: CDR1 MDHEN, CDR2 SYDVKM. V lost 6 bases, J lost 11 bases, and 22 bases lay in between. The CDR3 loop reads CASRAAGGAERAFF. Here the CDR3 DNA reads TGTGCCAGCAGGGCCGCTGGGGGGGCGGAACGTGCTTTCTTT.

CDR3 DNA: TGTGCCACCAGCAGAGATAACAGGGGTTGGAACACTGAAGCTTTCTTT. This sequence encodes CATSRDNRGWNTEAFF. This chain uses TRBV15 with TRBJ1-1; 7 nucleotides agree with TRBD1. This CDR3 spans 16 amino acids. Germline V gives CDR1 LNHNV, CDR2 YYDKDF (reference sequence). Trimming removed 0 bases from V and 1 base from J; junction bases left unmatched: 5.

The V and J genes are TRBV6-5 and TRBJ2-5, with 7 bases lining up with TRBD1. CDR3 length: 13 amino acids. Looked up from germline, CDR1 is MNHEY and CDR2 is SVGAGI. Trimming removed 6 bases from V and 6 bases from J; junction bases left unmatched: 7. CDR3 amino acids: CASRPTGFQTQYF. DNA of the CDR3: TGTGCCAGCAGACCGACAGGGTTTCAGACCCAGTACTTC.

V is TRBV5-1 and J is TRBJ1-2; 7 nucleotides match TRBD1. The germline gives CDR1 SGHRS, CDR2 YFSETQ. There are 12 residues in the CDR3. The J segment lost 6 bases and the V segment lost 6 bases, leaving 5 bases of the junction unmatched. The CDR3 reads CASTYDRDGYTF. DNA for the CDR3: TGCGCCAGCACCTACGACAGGGATGGCTACACCTTC.

This sequence joins TRBV7-2 and TRBJ2-3; 10 bases agree with TRBD2. The CDR3 is 16 amino acids. CDR1 is SGHTA, CDR2 FQGNSA, per germline. Trimming removed 5 bases from V and 0 bases from J; junction bases left unmatched: 5. CDR3 nucleotide sequence: TGTGCCAGCAGCGGATTAGCGGGAGGTAGCACAGATACGCAGTATTTT. As protein: CASSGLAGGSTDTQYF. Full variable domain (outside the CDR3, taken from reference TRBV7-2 and TRBJ2-3): GAGVSQSPSNKVTEKGKDVELRCDPISGHTALYWYRQSLGQGLEFLIYFQGNSAPDKSGLPSDRFSAERTGGSVSTLTIQRTQQEDSAVYLCASSGLAGGSTDTQYFGPGTRLTVL.

The chain employs TRBV11-3 and TRBJ2-3, with TRBD1 matching 7 bases. The CDR3 loop spans 14 amino acids. V gave up 2 bases and J gave up 4 bases; unmatched junction bases: 3. Per the germline V gene, CDR1 is SGHNT and CDR2 is YENEEA. CDR3 in amino acids: CASSLMQGADTQYF. The CDR3, as DNA: TGTGCCAGCAGCTTAATGCAGGGGGCAGATACGCAGTATTTT.

The chain employs TRBV30 and TRBJ1-1, with 8 bases aligning to TRBD1. This CDR3 comprises 13 residues. Germline CDR1 reads GTSNPN; CDR2 reads SVGIG (reference sequence). Losses at the gene ends were 6 bases for V and 4 bases for J; bases not matched to a gene: 7. CDR3 in amino acids: CACFRGPGTEAFF. The CDR3 DNA is TGTGCCTGCTTCAGGGGGCCGGGCACTGAAGCTTTCTTT.

The chain carries TRBV4-1 and TRBJ2-6; D possibly corresponds to TRBD2 (6 bases). V was cut by 3 bases and J by 0 bases, with 15 bases left in between. This CDR3 contains 18 residues. Germline V gene data show CDR1 as MGHRA and CDR2 as YSYEKL. In DNA form, the CDR3 reads TGCGCCAGCAGCCACCCCTTAGCGGCTGCCTCTGGGGCCAACGTCCTGACTTTC. It codes for CASSHPLAAASGANVLTF.

The chain carries TRBV28 and TRBJ2-2; D possibly corresponds to TRBD1 (6 bases). Germline V CDR1 and CDR2: MDHEN, SYDVKM. This CDR3 region has 14 residues. V was pared by 4 bases and J by 8 bases, with 14 bases between. The CDR3 here is CASSSQGMGGELFF. CDR3 nucleotides: TGTGCCAGCAGTTCACAGGGTATGGGTGGGGAGCTGTTTTTT.

The chain employs TRBV25-1 and TRBJ1-1; D is possibly TRBD1 (5 bases). The length of the CDR3 is 16 residues. Germline V lookup: CDR1 MGHDK, CDR2 SYGVNS. Trimming stripped 5 bases from V and 6 bases from J, with 22 bases between. CDR3 sequence: CASSISKGRSLPEAFF. In nucleotides, the CDR3 is TGTGCCAGCAGTATAAGTAAGGGGCGCAGCCTCCCTGAAGCTTTCTTT.

The J gene is TRBJ1-2, the V gene TRBV28, with D tentatively TRBD1 (5 bases). Looked up from germline, CDR1 is MDHEN and CDR2 is SYDVKM. The CDR3 has 15 residues. V lost 3 bases and J lost 5, with 16 bases in between. The CDR3 DNA reads TGTGCCAGCAGTTTTAATCGACAGCAATCTTATGGCTACACCTTC. This sequence encodes CASSFNRQQSYGYTF.

The CDR3 nucleotides are TGTGCCAGCTCACCAATGGGACAGGGGCTGACTGAAGCTTTCTTT. Its protein product is CASSPMGQGLTEAFF. The genes are TRBV18 and TRBJ1-1, with 10 bases identical to TRBD1. Trimming removed 2 bases from V and 5 bases from J; junction bases left unmatched: 5. CDR3 length equals 15 residues. CDR1 and CDR2 (germline): KGHSH, LQKENI.

The J gene is TRBJ2-6, the V gene TRBV4-3; 9 bases are shared with TRBD1. The CDR3 contains 16 residues. V shed 2 bases, J shed 2 bases, and the junction held 1 base outside the gene matches. CDR1 LGHNA and CDR2 YSLEER come from the germline V gene. CDR3 amino acids: CASSQRTGAGANVLTF. The CDR3 DNA is TGCGCCAGCAGCCAAAGGACAGGGGCTGGGGCCAACGTCCTGACTTTC.

The chain combines TRBV7-5 with TRBJ2-7; the table's D call of TRBD2 was not tested on the DNA. TRBV7-5 constitutes a pseudogene. CDR3 length equals 18 residues. In DNA, the CDR3 is TGTGTCAGAAGCTTAGTGCGTTTGGGCCGAGGGAAGTCCTACGAGCAGTACTTC. Translating gives CVRSLVRLGRGKSYEQYF.

The chain is built from TRBV6-5 and TRBJ2-7, with a tentative D call TRBD1 (5 bases). CDR3 length: 14 residues. The V end was cut by 0 bases, the J end by 5 bases, with 11 bases between. Germline assignment: CDR1 MNHEY and CDR2 SVGAGI. DNA for the CDR3: TGTGCCAGCAGTTACTCTCAGGGTATCAACGAGCAGTACTTC. This gives the protein CASSYSQGINEQYF.

The CDR3 protein is CASNGLAGGPDSTYNEQFF. The CDR3 DNA is TGTGCCAGCAATGGACTAGCGGGAGGGCCGGACTCAACCTACAATGAGCAGTTCTTC. This rearrangement joins TRBV2 to TRBJ2-1; 15 bases fit TRBD2. The CDR3 totals 19 residues. The germline V gene has CDR1 SNHLY and CDR2 FYNNEI. Trimming took 7 bases from V and 2 from J; bases not matched to a gene: 12.

This sequence joins TRBV27 and TRBJ2-5; no definite D call. Germline-derived CDR1 and CDR2 are MNHEY and SMNVEV (reference sequence). The V gene lost 0 bases and the J gene lost 2 bases, with 10 bases spanning the gap. The CDR3 is 15 amino acids. CDR3 protein: CASSLSGPWQETQYF. CDR3 coding DNA: TGTGCCAGCAGTTTATCGGGCCCTTGGCAAGAGACCCAGTACTTC.

The CDR3 spells CASRRGSSGDEQFF. CDR3 sequence (DNA): TGCGCCAGCCGCCGGGGGTCCAGCGGGGATGAGCAGTTCTTC. V gene TRBV5-1 combines with J gene TRBJ2-1, with 7 bases lining up with TRBD2. This CDR3 contains 14 residues. Trimming took 7 bases from V and 8 from J; bases not matched to a gene: 12. Germline CDR1 is SGHRS and CDR2 is YFSETQ.

The chain carries TRBV2 and TRBJ1-5, with 7 bases that match TRBD1. Germline V gene lookup returns CDR1 SNHLY and CDR2 FYNNEI. Trimming removed 7 bases from V and 0 bases from J; junction bases left unmatched: 12. The CDR3 runs to 17 residues. In nucleotides, the CDR3 is TGTGCCAGCACCGGGACAGCGAATTTTAATAGCAATCAGCCCCAGCATTTT. Its protein product is CASTGTANFNSNQPQHF. The variable domain in full, completed from reference TRBV2 and TRBJ1-5, reads EPEVTQTPSHQVTQMGQEVILRCVPISNHLYFYWYRQILGQKVEFLVSFYNNEISEKSEIFDDQFSVERPDGSNFTLKIRSTKLEDSAMYFCASTGTANFNSNQPQHFGDGTRLSIL.

Here the CDR3 DNA reads TGTGCCAGTAGTATCGTGGGACAGGGAGGGTATGGCGAGCAGTACTTC. Protein: CASSIVGQGGYGEQYF. This chain joins TRBV19 and TRBJ2-7; TRBD1 matches 9 bases. The CDR3 contains 16 residues. V shed 3 bases and J 6 bases; nucleotides not matched to a gene: 12. Germline lookup yields CDR1 LNHDA and CDR2 SQIVND (reference sequence).